This record looks at one T cell receptor (beta chain) sequence and its context. Its antigen is unidentified. Repertoires were generated with immunoSEQ multiplex PCR, while TCRdb's copy carries only in-frame clones and drops some. The table includes under 200,000 clones, under 90% detected once. The sample originates from a study of cytomegalovirus exposure and HLA in healthy donors. Study-level points and caveats: Some TCR beta chains (roughly 160 of them) were listed as cytomegalovirus-associated. Generally TCR sequences proved uncommon, though certain public TCRs appeared in numerous donors. According to a subsequent analysis, TCR clusters identified in the first cohort showed a tendency to co-occur across the roughly 110 validation repertoires.

From germline, CDR1 is MNHEY and CDR2 SMNVEV (reference sequence). The CDR3 is 15 residues long. V lost 4 bases, J lost 4 bases, and 9 bases stayed unmatched. Source material: PBMCs. This chain uses TRBV27 with TRBJ2-7, with 8 bases lining up with TRBD2. This clonotype originated in a man aged 18 to 30 in good health and CMV-seropositive. The CDR3 reads CASSSPRLARYEQYF. The DNA of the CDR3 is TGTGCCAGCAGTTCGCCCAGACTAGCGCGATACGAGCAGTACTTC.